This TCR beta chain was identified during a study of cytomegalovirus exposure and HLA in healthy donors. Healthy bone marrow donors made up the cohort. At the time of sampling, donors were nominally healthy, though unrecorded immune exposures were likely. The CDR3 is made up of 14 amino acids. CDR1 is SGDLS and CDR2 is YYNGEE in the germline V gene. V gave up 0 bases and J gave up 4 bases; unmatched junction bases: 3. A multiplex PCR was run with 60 Vbeta primers and 13 Jbeta primers. Assay used: immunoSEQ multiplex PCR; TCRdb lists only in-frame clones, some missing. Of about 93,000 clones listed, around four fifths are singletons.

This chain links TRBV9 with TRBJ1-2; 7 positions agree with TRBD1. Sequenced input: PBMCs. This clonotype was sampled from a man aged 25 to 45 in good health and CMV-seronegative. CDR3 sequence (DNA): TGTGCCAGCAGCGTAGGGGACAGCCTCTATGGCTACACCTTC. Translating gives CASSVGDSLYGYTF.